A single sample gave rise to the 6 T cell receptor beta chains below, sequenced in a study of T cell changes during pregnancy in multiple sclerosis (dated by TCRdb to about 2019). Libraries were prepared through the immunoSEQ multiplex PCR assay. Drawn from immuneACCESS, this table holds only the in-frame rearrangements with V and J called that TCRdb kept. Clones are partly lost; checked studies trace under half to an unresolved V gene and leave the rest unexplained. This sample holds about 69,000 clones; around 85% were observed only once. Of the sample, 3% to 3.5% falls within the top ten clones. The sequenced sample was peripheral blood, obtained before pregnancy. These receptors were taken from a female donor with multiple sclerosis, enrolled in a pregnancy study.

V and J are TRBV4-3 and TRBJ2-1, with 8 positions matching TRBD1. V lost 0 bases and J lost 9; bases outside the gene matches: 7. The CDR3 covers 15 residues. Germline V gene sequence: CDR1 LGHNA, CDR2 YSLEER. In DNA, the CDR3 is TGCGCCAGCAGCCAAGAGGACAGGGATGGTAGTGAGCAGTTCTTC. It codes for CASSQEDRDGSEQFF.

This chain uses TRBV19 with TRBJ1-2, with TRBD1 matching 10 bases. The CDR3 runs 14 residues. V gave up 4 bases and J gave up 6 bases; unmatched junction bases: 5. Germline values: CDR1 LNHDA, CDR2 SQIVND (reference sequence). The chain's CDR3 is CASSRDRGADGYTF. The CDR3 DNA reads TGTGCCAGTAGTAGGGACAGGGGAGCGGATGGCTACACCTTC.

This clone counts as medium-sized. The chain combines TRBV10-1 with TRBJ1-1, with a tentative D call TRBD1 (5 bases). CDR1 and CDR2 from the germline V gene are WNHNN and SYGVQD (reference sequence). The CDR3 loop spans 14 amino acids. V dropped 7 bases and J dropped 6 bases, with 18 bases sitting between them. The CDR3 DNA sequence: TGCGCCAGCACCCAGGACATCTCGGGCTCTGAAGCTTTCTTT. Translated, it gives CASTQDISGSEAFF.

The chain is built from TRBV27 and TRBJ2-6, with 10 bases lining up with TRBD1. Germline trimming cut 7 bases from V and 0 bases from J; bases unmatched to any gene: 6. Germline V CDR1 and CDR2: MNHEY, SMNVEV (reference sequence). The CDR3 has 17 residues. This CDR3 is CASMAGQGSSGANVLTF. The CDR3 DNA reads as TGTGCCAGCATGGCGGGACAGGGGAGCTCTGGGGCCAACGTCCTGACTTTC.

This clone was counted between two and nine times. V gene TRBV13 combines with J gene TRBJ2-2, with 8 bases identical to TRBD1. CDR3 length: 17 residues. The V and J ends lost 5 bases and 0 bases, in that order; junction bases with no gene match: 8. Germline V lookup: CDR1 PRHDT, CDR2 FYEKMQ (reference sequence). The CDR3 DNA is TGTGCCAGCAGCGAATGGACAGGGTCGGCGAACACCGGGGAGCTGTTTTTT. Translating gives CASSEWTGSANTGELFF. Using reference TRBV13 and TRBJ2-2 for the parts outside the CDR3, the full variable domain is AAGVIQSPRHLIKEKRETATLKCYPIPRHDTVYWYQQGPGQDPQFLISFYEKMQSDKGSIPDRFSAQQFSDYHSELNMSSLELGDSALYFCASSEWTGSANTGELFFGEGSRLTVL.

The chain recombines TRBV7-2 with TRBJ2-5, with 10 bases matching TRBD1. Germline trimming cut 5 bases from V and 9 bases from J; bases unmatched to any gene: 6. The CDR3 contains 13 residues. Germline lookup yields CDR1 SGHTA and CDR2 FQGNSA. CDR3 in DNA: TGTGCCAGCAGCCCCGGACAGGGGGTGGCCCAGTACTTC. Translation gives CASSPGQGVAQYF.